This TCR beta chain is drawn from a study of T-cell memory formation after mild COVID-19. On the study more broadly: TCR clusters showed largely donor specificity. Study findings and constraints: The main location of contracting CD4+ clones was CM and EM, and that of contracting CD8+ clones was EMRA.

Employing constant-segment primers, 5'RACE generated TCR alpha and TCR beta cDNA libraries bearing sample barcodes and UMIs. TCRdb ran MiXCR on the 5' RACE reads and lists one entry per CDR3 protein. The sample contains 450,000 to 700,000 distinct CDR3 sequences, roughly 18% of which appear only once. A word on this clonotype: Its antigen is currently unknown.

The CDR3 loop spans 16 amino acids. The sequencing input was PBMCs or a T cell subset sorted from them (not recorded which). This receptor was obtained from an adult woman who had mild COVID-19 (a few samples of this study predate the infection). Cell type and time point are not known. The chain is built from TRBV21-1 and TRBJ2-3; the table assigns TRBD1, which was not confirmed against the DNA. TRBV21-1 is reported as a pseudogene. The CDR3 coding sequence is TGTGCCAGCAGGGGCGGGGGTCCGTCTACAGGTGATACGCAGTATTTT. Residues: CASRGGGPSTGDTQYF.